This T cell receptor (beta chain) appears in the sequencing data of a study of cytomegalovirus exposure and HLA in healthy donors. Researchers ran the PCR with 60 Vbeta and 13 Jbeta primers. The data were produced by immunoSEQ multiplex PCR, yet TCRdb's version contains in-frame clones alone and is incomplete. The sample holds roughly 150,000 clones, about 85% seen once. Notes on the study in general: Differences between HLA loci emerged in a later analysis of TCR association rates, with DRB1 most and HLA-C fewest. In vitro confirmation showed three CMV-associated chains to be CMV antigen specific. Later analysis found that TCR beta chains associated with HLA were more clonally expanded than other, equally common chains.

Comment on this clone: No antigen is known for it.

The CDR3 sequence is 16 residues long. The V and J ends lost 4 bases and 4 bases, in that order; junction bases with no gene match: 6. Germline V gene data show CDR1 as SGHRS and CDR2 as YFSETQ. The receptor's source is a woman between 18 and 29 years old in good health and CMV-seronegative. Sequenced sample: PBMCs. J is TRBJ2-2 and V is TRBV5-1; 11 positions match TRBD1. DNA for the CDR3: TGCGCCAGCAGCGGCGGGACAGGGGGTCTCACCGGGGAGCTGTTTTTT. Translated: CASSGGTGGLTGELFF. The variable domain in full, completed from reference TRBV5-1 and TRBJ2-2, reads KAGVTQTPRYLIKTRGQQVTLSCSPISGHRSVSWYQQTPGQGLQFLFEYFSETQRNKGNFPGRFSGRQFSNSRSEMNVSTLELGDSALYLCASSGGTGGLTGELFFGEGSRLTVL.